This TCR beta chain was captured in a study of shared clonotypes between healthy human individuals. Study-level results: The study found lower generation probabilities in non-shared clonotypes than in those shared by all four donors.

The protocol was immunoSEQ multiplex PCR, while the TCRdb copy is restricted to in-frame clones and leaves out a portion. The sample consists of some 200,000 clones, around 93% of them appearing once. Points on this clone: Its cognate antigen is unknown.

Healthy HIV-negative adults with no recent acute infections or vaccinations were recruited as donors. This clonotype was sampled from a woman aged 25 to 39 in good health. The sample taken for sequencing was naive CD4+ T cells sorted from blood. Subset: CD45RA+ positively selected.

CDR3: CATSSAMTDTQYF. The CDR3 bases are TGTGCCACCTCTTCGGCCATGACAGATACGCAGTATTTT. The rearrangement links TRBV10-3 to TRBJ2-3; D remains ambiguous. CDR1 is ENHRY and CDR2 is SYGVKD in the germline V gene. Between the trimmed V and J ends, which lost 10 bases and 3 bases, there was a span of 14 bases. This CDR3 has 13 residues.